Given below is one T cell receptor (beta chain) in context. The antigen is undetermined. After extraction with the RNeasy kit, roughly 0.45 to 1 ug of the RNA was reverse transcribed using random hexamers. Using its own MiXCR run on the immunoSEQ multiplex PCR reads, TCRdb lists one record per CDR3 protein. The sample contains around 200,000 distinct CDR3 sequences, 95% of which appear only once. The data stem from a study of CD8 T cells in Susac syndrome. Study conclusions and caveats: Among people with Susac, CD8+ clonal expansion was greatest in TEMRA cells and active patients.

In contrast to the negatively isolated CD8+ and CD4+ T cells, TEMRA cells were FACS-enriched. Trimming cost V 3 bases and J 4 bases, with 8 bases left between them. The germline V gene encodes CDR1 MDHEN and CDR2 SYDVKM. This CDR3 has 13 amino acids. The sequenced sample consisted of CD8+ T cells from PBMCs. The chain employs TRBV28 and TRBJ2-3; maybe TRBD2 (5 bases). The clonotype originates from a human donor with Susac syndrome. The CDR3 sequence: CASSFRGPDTQYF. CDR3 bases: TGTGCCAGCAGTTTTCGGGGTCCAGATACGCAGTATTTT.